The 18 T cell receptor beta chains listed next were all sequenced from one sample in a study of CD8 T cells in ankylosing spondylitis. These receptors' targets are unknown. Overall study findings and caveats: For ankylosing spondylitis blood, a TCR beta motif of several highly homologous variants appeared characteristic.

TCRdb re-called the 5' RACE reads with MiXCR, one entry per CDR3 protein. The sample has some 200,000 distinct CDR3 sequences, more than 5.5% seen once; the top ten hold 13% to 15%. Sequencing was carried out using blood, either unsorted or a sorted T cell fraction (not recorded which). The receptors were sampled from a male donor with ankylosing spondylitis.

This clonotype was recorded many times. V and J are TRBV27 and TRBJ2-3; D might be TRBD1 or TRBD2, each matching 6 bases. With 5 bases removed from V and 0 bases from J, the gap between germline ends came to 12 bases. This CDR3 comprises 15 residues. Germline V gene data show CDR1 as MNHEY and CDR2 as SMNVEV (reference sequence). CDR3 bases: TGTGCCAGCAGTGCCTGGGGGGCGAGCACAGATACGCAGTATTTT. It codes for CASSAWGASTDTQYF.

As regards this clonotype: The junction departs from the called germline gene at one end, perhaps through a read error. This chain uses TRBV7-7 with TRBJ2-7; the match to TRBD1 covers 7 bases. Germline assignment: CDR1 SSHAT and CDR2 FNYEAQ (reference sequence). CDR3 length: 14 amino acids. CDR3 DNA sequence: TGTGCTAGCAGCTTATTTGGACAGGCTGACGAGCAGTACTTC. Translated, it gives CASSLFGQADEQYF.

This clonotype was detected ten times or more. The chain employs TRBV7-9 and TRBJ2-5; 9 bases agree with TRBD1. Germline lookup yields CDR1 SEHNR and CDR2 FQNEAQ (reference sequence). CDR3 length: 14 residues. Unmatched junction bases numbered 6, after V lost 5 bases and J lost 5 bases. In nucleotides, the CDR3 is TGTGCCAGCAGCCCTTGGACAGGGGTCGAGACCCAGTACTTC. Amino acid sequence: CASSPWTGVETQYF.

The chain recombines TRBV7-2 with TRBJ1-1, with D unresolved. This CDR3 has 12 amino acids. CDR1 is SGHTA and CDR2 is FQGNSA in the germline V gene. The V and J ends lost 1 base and 9 bases respectively, with 9 bases between them. CDR3 DNA: TGTGCCAGCAGCTTAGGGGAGATACAAGCTTTCTTT. The encoded protein is CASSLGEIQAFF.

This clonotype was seen repeatedly, ten times or more. V is TRBV6-4 and J is TRBJ2-1; a weak D match, TRBD1 (6 bases). The CDR3 length is 13 residues. Germline CDR1 is MRHNA and CDR2 is SNTAGT. V gave up 3 bases and J gave up 10 bases, with 13 bases separating them. The CDR3 nucleotides are TGTGCCAGCAGTGAAACAGGGTTCGGAGAGCAGTTCTTC. Its protein is CASSETGFGEQFF.

This clonotype appeared a few times. The gene calls are TRBV9 and TRBJ2-3, with a possible D match to TRBD1 (6 bases). The CDR3 is made up of 17 amino acids. The V and J ends lost 0 bases and 0 bases respectively, with 14 bases between them. Per the germline V gene, CDR1 is SGDLS and CDR2 is YYNGEE. The CDR3 sequence is CASSVEGGRTSTDTQYF. In nucleotides, the CDR3 is TGTGCCAGCAGCGTAGAAGGGGGACGGACTAGCACAGATACGCAGTATTTT.

This clonotype was picked up many times. The chain recombines TRBV6-1 with TRBJ2-7; D is perhaps TRBD1 or TRBD2 (6 bases each). Trimming removed 5 bases from V and 8 bases from J, with 19 bases in between. CDR1 is MNHNS, CDR2 SASEGT, per germline. The CDR3 covers 14 residues. The DNA of the CDR3 is TGTGCCAGCAGTCTCAACAGGGACTCTAGACAGCAGTACTTC. It specifies CASSLNRDSRQQYF.

This clonotype was seen repeatedly, ten times or more. DNA of the CDR3: TGTGCCAGCAGTTTAGGGGGAGGGACCGTCAAGTTTGGGGAACTGTTTTTT. The encoded protein is CASSLGGGTVKFGELFF. The rearrangement uses TRBV12-3 or TRBV12-4 and TRBJ1-4; D perhaps matches TRBD1 (5 bases). V was cut by 1 base and J by 12 bases, with 24 bases left in between. CDR3 length: 17 residues.

This clonotype was seen repeatedly, ten times or more. The CDR3 coding sequence is TGTGCCAGCAACTTCTCCCCTACTAGCCTAGAGGATGAGCAGTTCTTC. Its translation: CASNFSPTSLEDEQFF. The chain couples TRBV6-2 or TRBV6-3 to TRBJ2-1; the D gene is possibly TRBD2 (6 bases). Germline V gene data show CDR1 as MNHEY and CDR2 as SVGEGT. The ends were cut back, 7 bases at V and 8 bases at J, with 24 bases in the middle. This CDR3 spans 16 amino acids.

This clonotype was picked up a small number of times. This rearrangement joins TRBV6-4 to TRBJ2-7; 8 bases map to TRBD2. V gave up 4 bases and J gave up 5 bases; unmatched junction bases: 4. CDR3 size: 13 residues. The germline V gene has CDR1 MRHNA and CDR2 SNTAGT. The CDR3 is CASSGTSTHEQYF. The CDR3 region has the DNA TGTGCCAGCAGTGGGACTAGCACCCACGAGCAGTACTTC.

This clonotype came up many times. This sequence joins TRBV9 and TRBJ1-1, with D perhaps TRBD1 (6 bases). CDR1 and CDR2 from the germline V gene are SGDLS and YYNGEE. The CDR3 runs to 13 residues. V dropped 0 bases and J dropped 4 bases, with 7 bases sitting between them. CDR3 nucleotide sequence: TGTGCCAGCAGCGTAGGGACAGCCACTGAAGCTTTCTTT. Its protein product is CASSVGTATEAFF.

This clonotype was detected ten times or more. The V gene is TRBV12-3 or TRBV12-4, the J gene TRBJ1-1, with 7 bases aligning to TRBD1. The CDR3 covers 12 residues. The V gene end was trimmed by 5 bases and the J gene end by 11 bases; junction bases not matched to a gene: 8. The CDR3 bases are TGTGCCAGCAGTATTCCGGGACAGCAGGCTTTCTTT. Translated, it gives CASSIPGQQAFF.

This clonotype occurred many times. The chain recombines TRBV15 with TRBJ1-1; D not resolved. Germline V gene lookup returns CDR1 LNHNV and CDR2 YYDKDF (reference sequence). Trimming stripped 1 base from V and 3 bases from J, with 15 bases between. CDR3 size: 16 residues. CDR3 residues: CATSRGAARVDTEAFF. Here the CDR3 DNA reads TGTGCCACCAGCAGAGGAGCTGCGCGCGTGGACACTGAAGCTTTCTTT.

In its sample, this clonotype was seen many times. The chain employs TRBV5-1 and TRBJ2-3; D not resolved. V was cut by 0 bases and J by 0 bases, with 8 bases left in between. The CDR3 runs to 15 residues. The germline V gene has CDR1 SGHRS and CDR2 YFSETQ. The CDR3 bases are TGCGCCAGCAGCTTGGACAGTACTAGCACAGATACGCAGTATTTT. Translation gives CASSLDSTSTDTQYF. Based on the CDR3 plus reference TRBV5-1 and TRBJ2-3, the full variable domain is KAGVTQTPRYLIKTRGQQVTLSCSPISGHRSVSWYQQTPGQGLQFLFEYFSETQRNKGNFPGRFSGRQFSNSRSEMNVSTLELGDSALYLCASSLDSTSTDTQYFGPGTRLTVL.

This clonotype has at least ten counts. The gene calls are TRBV29-1 and TRBJ1-1; D gene uncertain. V lost 7 bases to trimming and J lost 4 bases, with 10 bases between them. Germline V gene lookup returns CDR1 SQVTM and CDR2 ANQGSEA. The CDR3 contains 11 residues. The CDR3 reads CSAPVSTEAFF. In DNA, the CDR3 is TGCAGCGCCCCGGTGAGCACTGAAGCTTTCTTT.

This clonotype was seen ten or more times. The chain uses TRBV25-1 and TRBJ2-1; 9 bases agree with TRBD2. CDR3 size: 14 residues. V dropped 8 bases and J dropped 7; count of bases not matched to a gene: 9. The germline gives CDR1 MGHDK, CDR2 SYGVNS. CDR3 bases: TGTGCCAGCGAAAGCGGGGGGCCCCGGAATGAGCAGTTCTTC. It encodes CASESGGPRNEQFF.

This clonotype was counted at least ten times. The rearrangement joins TRBV5-1 to TRBJ1-1; a possible D gene is TRBD1 (5 bases). This CDR3 is 13 amino acids long. Germline lookup yields CDR1 SGHRS and CDR2 YFSETQ. V was trimmed by 7 bases and J by 8 bases, leaving 18 bases between them. This CDR3 reads CASSGGGEVEAFF. CDR3 sequence (DNA): TGCGCCAGCTCGGGCGGGGGTGAGGTCGAAGCTTTCTTT.

In its sample, this clonotype was seen a few times. V usage is TRBV27 and J usage is TRBJ1-1; possible D gene TRBD1, 5 bases. V was pared by 5 bases and J by 0 bases, with 22 bases between. The CDR3 totals 18 residues. Germline assignment: CDR1 MNHEY and CDR2 SMNVEV (reference sequence). CDR3 coding DNA: TGTGCCAGCAGTCCTAACAGGATTCGATTAGACCTGAACACTGAAGCTTTCTTT. Amino acids: CASSPNRIRLDLNTEAFF.